This is a list of T cell receptor beta chains from one sample in a study of blood T cell repertoires in COVID-19. TCRdb's copy holds only in-frame clones and misses some; the assay was immunoSEQ multiplex PCR. Of tens of thousands of clones in the sample, approximately 79% are singletons; the top ten hold just under 4%. Sequencing was done on a sample of peripheral blood. The receptors stem from a man between 65 and 80 years old with COVID-19, enrolled during active disease. CDR3s include the opening cysteine and the closing phenylalanine or tryptophan. The order of the fields is CDR3 length, V gene, J gene, clone size, D gene, CDR3 DNA, CDR3 protein. The D gene is left open where the match is weak. Not every row has a clone size; where given, it reads once, few, many or a size class.

>14|TRBV7-2|TRBJ1-1|NA|NA
TGTGCCAGCAGCTGGACTGTTGGGAACACTGAAGCTTTCTTT
CASSWTVGNTEAFF
>13|TRBV28|TRBJ1-1|NA|NA
TGTGCCAGCAGCCTCCCCGCTAGCACTGAAGCTTTCTTT
CASSLPASTEAFF
>16|TRBV5-4|TRBJ2-5|once|TRBD2
TGTGCCAGCAGCCCGGGGGTAGCGGGACCCCAAGAGACCCAGTACTTC
CASSPGVAGPQETQYF
>16|TRBV19|TRBJ2-2|NA|TRBD2
TGTGCCAGTAGTATAACTCGCGGGAGGTCCACCGGGGAGCTGTTTTTT
CASSITRGRSTGELFF
>14|TRBV10-3|TRBJ1-4|NA|TRBD1
TGTGCCATAGGGAAGGGACAGGGGGGTGAAAAACTGTTTTTT
CAIGKGQGGEKLFF
>14|TRBV29-1|TRBJ2-7|NA|NA
TGCAGCGTTAATGGGGGCGTTGGCTCCTACGAGCAGTACTTC
CSVNGGVGSYEQYF
>17|TRBV5-1|TRBJ2-3|NA|TRBD1
TGCGCCAGCAGCTTTGGCCCCCGGACAGGCAGCACAGATACGCAGTATTTT
CASSFGPRTGSTDTQYF
>14|TRBV7-9|TRBJ2-3|NA|NA
TGTGCCAGCCAACCGAAGGAGGGAAAAGATACGCAGTATTTT
CASQPKEGKDTQYF
>16|TRBV7-2|TRBJ1-5|NA|NA
TGTGCCAGCAGCTTCCTGGACAGCTATAGCAATCAGCCCCAGCATTTT
CASSFLDSYSNQPQHF
>12|TRBV3-1/TRBV3-2|TRBJ2-5|NA|TRBD2
TGTGCCAGTCATTCTAGCGGAGAGACCCAGTACTTC
CASHSSGETQYF
>16|TRBV5-1|TRBJ2-7|NA|NA
TGCGCCAGCAGCTCCTATCAGCAGGCCGGGGGTGGAGAGCAGTACTTC
CASSSYQQAGGGEQYF
>15|TRBV5-1|TRBJ2-5|NA|TRBD1
TGCGCCAGCAGCCCGGACAGGGGGCGTGGGGAGACCCAGTACTTC
CASSPDRGRGETQYF
>16|TRBV7-2|TRBJ2-5|NA|TRBD2
TGTGCCAGCAGCTCGCTTGGGGGAGGGGTTAGGGAGACCCAGTACTTC
CASSSLGGGVRETQYF
>14|TRBV20-1|TRBJ2-3|NA|TRBD2
TGCAGTGCTCGTGACGGACTAGCCACAGATACGCAGTATTTT
CSARDGLATDTQYF
>12|TRBV6-4|TRBJ2-2|few|NA
TGTGCCAGCAGTGATCCGGGCGGGGAGCTGTTTTTT
CASSDPGGELFF
>14|TRBV28|TRBJ1-1|NA|NA
TGTGCCAGCAGTTTATCAGGGGTGAACACTGAAGCTTTCTTT
CASSLSGVNTEAFF
>14|TRBV7-2|TRBJ2-1|NA|NA
TGTGCCAGCAGCCCCCAGGACTACTGGAATGAGCAGTTCTTC
CASSPQDYWNEQFF
>15|TRBV4-2|TRBJ1-2|NA|TRBD1
TGTGCCAGCAGCCAAGGACAGGGACAACACTATGGCTACACCTTC
CASSQGQGQHYGYTF
>12|TRBV11-2|TRBJ2-7|NA|NA
TGTGCCAGCAGCTTATTGAGCTACGAGCAGTACTTC
CASSLLSYEQYF
>14|TRBV19|TRBJ2-5|NA|NA
TGTGCCAGTAGTAACTACCGAGGCACAAAGACCCAGTACTTC
CASSNYRGTKTQYF
>15|TRBV3-1/TRBV3-2|TRBJ2-1|NA|TRBD2
TGTGCCAGCAGCCAAGATCTTATAAGCGGGAGGGGCCTTTTCTTC
CASSQDLISGRGLFF
>14|TRBV4-3|TRBJ2-7|NA|NA
TGCGCCAGCAGCCCAGGCCTTAGTCCCACAGAGCAGTACTTC
CASSPGLSPTEQYF
>12|TRBV3-1/TRBV3-2|TRBJ2-3|NA|NA
TGTGCCAGCAGCCAATTGGCCGATACGCAGTATTTT
CASSQLADTQYF
>15|TRBV6-4|TRBJ1-6|few|NA
TGTGCCAGCAGTGACAATGGGGGCCGGAATTCACCCCTCCACTTT
CASSDNGGRNSPLHF